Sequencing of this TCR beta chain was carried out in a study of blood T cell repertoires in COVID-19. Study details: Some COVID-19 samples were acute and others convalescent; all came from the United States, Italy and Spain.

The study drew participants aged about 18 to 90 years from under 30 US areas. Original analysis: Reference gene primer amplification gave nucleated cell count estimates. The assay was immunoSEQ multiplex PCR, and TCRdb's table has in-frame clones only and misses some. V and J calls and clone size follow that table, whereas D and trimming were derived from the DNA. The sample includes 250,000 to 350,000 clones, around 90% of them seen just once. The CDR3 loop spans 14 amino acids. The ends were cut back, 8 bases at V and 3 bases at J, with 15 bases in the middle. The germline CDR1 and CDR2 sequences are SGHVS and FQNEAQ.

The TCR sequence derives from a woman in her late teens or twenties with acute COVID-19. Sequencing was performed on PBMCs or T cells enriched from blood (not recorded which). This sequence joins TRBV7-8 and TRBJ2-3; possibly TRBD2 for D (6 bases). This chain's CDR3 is CASCPWGGTDTQYF. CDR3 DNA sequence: TGTGCCAGCTGCCCCTGGGGAGGAACAGATACGCAGTATTTT.